The sample holds a few counts of the clone carrying this TCR beta chain. The antigen is unknown. The sample is drawn from a study of vaccination and CD4 T cells after COVID-19. About the research overall: Post-vaccine sample collection happened at a median of approximately 10 weeks after dose two, ranging 14 to 241. Spike peptides, overlapping and drawn from SARS-CoV-2, HCoV-NL63, HCoV-OC43 and HCoV-229E, were used to stimulate cells.

Germline-derived CDR1 and CDR2 are SGHTA and FQGNSA. This CDR3 is 14 amino acids long. The junction had 8 bases not matched to a gene; V was cut back by 6 bases and J by 5 bases. The Oncomine TCR Beta short-read assay was applied to DNA of cultured CD4+ T cells. It was cultured CD4+ T cells from which genomic DNA was extracted. MiXCR, applied by TCRdb to the PCR reads, yields one record per CDR3 protein. The sample shows about 20,000 distinct CDR3 sequences, 56% of them seen only once. Treatment defined: approximately 9-day PBMC culture with coronavirus spike peptide pools or control peptides (ViraFEST assay). PCR tests turned positive between March and December 2020, before US Alpha, Beta and Delta variants.

The sequence was collected from a human donor who had recovered from COVID-19. Sequencing input: CD4+ T cells from blood, cultured in vitro. This chain joins TRBV7-2 and TRBJ1-2, with 8 bases lining up with TRBD1. Here the CDR3 reads CASSDGQGSYGYTF. CDR3 DNA: TGTGCCAGCAGTGACGGACAGGGATCATATGGCTACACCTTC. Combining the CDR3 with reference TRBV7-2 and TRBJ1-2 gives the whole variable domain GAGVSQSPSNKVTEKGKDVELRCDPISGHTALYWYRQSLGQGLEFLIYFQGNSAPDKSGLPSDRFSAERTGGSVSTLTIQRTQQEDSAVYLCASSDGQGSYGYTFGSGTRLTVV.